This TCR beta chain appears in the sequencing data of a study of blood T cell repertoires in COVID-19. Across the whole study: Donors in the United States, Italy and Spain gave samples during acute or convalescent COVID-19. Nucleic acid was either cDNA or gDNA, and it came from T cells, B-cell-depleted T cells, or PBMCs.

Study processing details: Amplifying reference gene primers gave estimates of nucleated cell counts. Sequencing was performed with immunoSEQ multiplex PCR; in TCRdb, only in-frame clones are kept and a portion is missing. Clone size and the V and J calls come from that table; the DNA yielded D and trimming. The table records tens of thousands of clones, approximately 85% of them present only once. This clone was seen many times. The source of this sequence is a human donor in a cohort sampled during active COVID-19. Sequencing was carried out using peripheral blood.

The CDR3 region is CASSLGLEAFF. In DNA, the CDR3 is TGTGCCAGTAGTTTGGGGCTTGAAGCTTTCTTT. The chain couples TRBV19 to TRBJ1-1; D is possibly TRBD1 (5 bases). Germline-derived CDR1 and CDR2 are LNHDA and SQIVND (reference sequence). V was pared by 5 bases and J by 7 bases, with 8 bases between. The CDR3 consists of 11 residues.